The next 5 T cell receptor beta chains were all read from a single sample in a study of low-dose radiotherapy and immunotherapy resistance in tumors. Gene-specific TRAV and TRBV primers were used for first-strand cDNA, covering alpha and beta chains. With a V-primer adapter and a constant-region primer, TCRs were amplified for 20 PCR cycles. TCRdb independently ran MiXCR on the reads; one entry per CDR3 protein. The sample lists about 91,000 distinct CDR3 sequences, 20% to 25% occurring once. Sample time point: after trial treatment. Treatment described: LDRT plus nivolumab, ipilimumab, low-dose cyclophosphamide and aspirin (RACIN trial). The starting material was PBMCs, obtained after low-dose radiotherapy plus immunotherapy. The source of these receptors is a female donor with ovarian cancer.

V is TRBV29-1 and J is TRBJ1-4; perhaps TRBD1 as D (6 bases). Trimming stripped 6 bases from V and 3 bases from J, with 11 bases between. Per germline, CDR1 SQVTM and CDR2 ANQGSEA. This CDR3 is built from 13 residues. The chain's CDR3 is CSVTPGANEKLFF. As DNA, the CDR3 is TGCAGCGTCACCCCAGGGGCTAATGAAAAACTGTTTTTT. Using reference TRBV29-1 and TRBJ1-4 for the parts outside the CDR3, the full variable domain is SAVISQKPSRDICQRGTSLTIQCQVDSQVTMMFWYRQQPGQSLTLIATANQGSEATYESGFVIDKFPISRPNLTFSTLTVSNMSPEDSSIYLCSVTPGANEKLFFGSGTQLSVL.

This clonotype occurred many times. CDR3 in amino acids: CSVLVWAQGVGTSRAGELFF. The CDR3 DNA is TGCAGCGTTTTGGTTTGGGCACAGGGGGTAGGAACTTCCCGGGCCGGGGAGCTGTTTTTT. This chain joins TRBV29-1 and TRBJ2-2, with TRBD1 identical over 8 bases. This CDR3 is 20 amino acids long. Germline values: CDR1 SQVTM, CDR2 ANQGSEA. Germline trimming cut 5 bases from V and 6 bases from J; bases unmatched to any gene: 26.

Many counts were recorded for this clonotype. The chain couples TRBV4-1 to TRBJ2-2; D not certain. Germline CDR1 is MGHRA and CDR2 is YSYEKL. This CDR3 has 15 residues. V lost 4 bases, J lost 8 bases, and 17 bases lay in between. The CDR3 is CASSRIDLNEGELFF. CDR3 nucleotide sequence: TGCGCCAGCAGCCGCATCGACCTGAACGAGGGGGAGCTGTTTTTT.

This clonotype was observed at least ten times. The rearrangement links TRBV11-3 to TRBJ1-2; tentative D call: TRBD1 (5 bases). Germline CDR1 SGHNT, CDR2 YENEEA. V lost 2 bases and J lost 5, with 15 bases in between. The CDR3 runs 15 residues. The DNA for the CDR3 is TGTGCCAGCAGCTTAAGCTTCGGGACGGCTTATGGCTACACCTTC. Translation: CASSLSFGTAYGYTF.

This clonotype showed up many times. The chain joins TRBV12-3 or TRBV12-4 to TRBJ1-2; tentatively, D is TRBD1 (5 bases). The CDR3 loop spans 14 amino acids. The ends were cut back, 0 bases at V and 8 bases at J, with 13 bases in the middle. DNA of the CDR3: TGTGCCAGCAGTTTAGCGAGGGCTACAGGAGGCTACACCTTC. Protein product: CASSLARATGGYTF.